These 10 T cell receptor beta chains share one sample of origin, sequenced in a study of blood T cells in healthy people across ages. Primed by a sample-barcoded 5' primer and a J-beta primer mix, a second PCR proceeded for 7 to 11 cycles. One entry per CDR3 protein, called by TCRdb with MiXCR from the 5' RACE reads. The sample shows 650,000 to 800,000 distinct CDR3 sequences, under 45% of them seen only once. Sequenced: blood. These receptors originate from a man aged 60-69 years in good health.

This clonotype was detected a few times. The J gene is TRBJ2-7, the V gene TRBV11-1; no clear D gene. Germline V gives CDR1 SGHAT, CDR2 FQDESV (reference sequence). The CDR3 covers 13 residues. Trimming removed 8 bases from V and 0 bases from J, with 11 bases in between. The CDR3 nucleotides read TGTGCCAGCCCTCGAAAAATCTCCTACGAGCAGTACTTC. Protein: CASPRKISYEQYF.

This clonotype was seen more than once but under ten times. The chain couples TRBV13 to TRBJ2-3; 9 bases fit TRBD1. Germline lookup yields CDR1 PRHDT and CDR2 FYEKMQ (reference sequence). The junction had 7 bases not matched to a gene; V was cut back by 0 bases and J by 6 bases. This CDR3 has 16 amino acids. CDR3 bases: TGTGCCAGCAGCTTAGGGGGACAGGGCATAGCGGATACGCAGTATTTT. Translating it yields CASSLGGQGIADTQYF.

The J gene is TRBJ1-1, the V gene TRBV12-3 or TRBV12-4, with D maybe TRBD1 (6 bases). Trimming pared 3 bases from V and 5 bases from J, leaving 13 bases between. The CDR3 extends over 14 amino acids. The CDR3 protein is CASSFQGSLTEAFF. The CDR3 nucleotides are TGTGCCAGCAGTTTTCAGGGGTCGTTAACTGAAGCTTTCTTT.

The rearrangement uses TRBV7-2 and TRBJ2-1; 14 bases agree with TRBD2. The germline CDR1 and CDR2 sequences are SGHTA and FQGNSA. The junction had 5 bases not matched to a gene; V was cut back by 3 bases and J by 7 bases. The CDR3 spans 16 residues. CDR3: CASSFGTSGGQNEQFF. DNA of the CDR3: TGTGCCAGCAGCTTCGGGACTAGCGGGGGCCAAAATGAGCAGTTCTTC.

This rearrangement joins TRBV7-2 to TRBJ2-1, with 10 nucleotides matching TRBD2. The assigned J gene may be wrong: the sequence end matches TRBJ2-7 better. The V gene's germline CDR1 is SGHTA and CDR2 FQGNSA. The CDR3 runs 16 residues. The CDR3 coding sequence is TGTGCCAGCAGCATTAGCGGGGGGAGCTCCTACAATGAGCAGTACTTC. This gives the protein CASSISGGSSYNEQYF.

This clonotype was counted many times. The J gene is TRBJ2-3, the V gene TRBV4-1; D is uncertain. The V gene's germline CDR1 is MGHRA and CDR2 YSYEKL. The CDR3 has 16 residues. The germline V and J ends were trimmed by 2 bases and 3 bases, with 15 bases remaining between them. The CDR3 nucleotides read TGCGCCAGCAGCCAAATTAACCTTTTGTCAACAGATACGCAGTATTTT. Translated: CASSQINLLSTDTQYF.

This clonotype was observed a single time. A single base separates this from a much larger clone, so it may be a read error. The chain uses TRBV29-1 and TRBJ2-1, with TRBD1 identical over 10 bases. With V trimmed by 8 bases and J by 13 bases, 17 bases remained unmatched. There are 14 residues in the CDR3. The germline gives CDR1 SQVTM, CDR2 ANQGSEA. CDR3 protein: CSFSGTGVPKTQFF. The CDR3 nucleotides read TGCAGCTTCTCCGGGACAGGGGTCCCGAAGACCCAGTTCTTC.

The rearrangement joins TRBV6-6 to TRBJ2-5, with D possibly matching TRBD1 (7 bases). The CDR3 loop spans 16 amino acids. The germline V and J ends were trimmed by 6 bases and 5 bases, with 22 bases remaining between them. Looked up from germline, CDR1 is MNHNY and CDR2 is SVGAGI (reference sequence). DNA of the CDR3: TGTGCCAGCAGCCCCAGGCGGACGGCAGGGGGGGAGACCCAGTACTTC. Translated: CASSPRRTAGGETQYF.

This clonotype was recorded at least ten times. The V call is TRBV10-3, the J call TRBJ2-3, with 9 bases aligning to TRBD1. V was clipped by 6 bases and J by 0 bases; unmatched bases: 1. The CDR3 contains 14 residues. In germline, CDR1 is ENHRY, CDR2 SYGVKD. This CDR3 reads CAISGTGSTDTQYF. The CDR3 DNA reads as TGTGCCATCAGCGGGACAGGGAGCACAGATACGCAGTATTTT.

This clonotype was counted between two and nine times. The chain uses TRBV5-1 and TRBJ1-6; the D is unclear. V was shortened by 2 bases and J by 6 bases, with 18 bases between the two germline ends. Germline lookup yields CDR1 SGHRS and CDR2 YFSETQ. This CDR3 region has 17 residues. CDR3 region: CASSLPLSEASNSPLHF. CDR3 in DNA: TGCGCCAGCAGCTTACCCCTCTCAGAAGCCAGTAATTCACCCCTCCACTTT.